One and the same sample provided the 16 T cell receptor beta chains below, sequenced in a study of cytomegalovirus exposure and HLA in healthy donors. The PCR contained 60 Vbeta and 13 Jbeta primers. Clones were sequenced by immunoSEQ multiplex PCR, and TCRdb holds only the in-frame ones, with some missing. The sample has around 270,000 clones; about 80% are singletons. Sample: PBMCs. The receptors were sampled from a girl aged 2-10 years in good health and CMV-seronegative.

This clone was seen a single time. The V gene is TRBV27, the J gene TRBJ2-7, with 13 positions matching TRBD2. The CDR3 sequence is 17 residues long. J lost 4 bases, V lost 5 bases, and 11 bases had no gene match. Germline assignment: CDR1 MNHEY and CDR2 SMNVEV (reference sequence). The CDR3 DNA reads as TGTGCCAGCAGTCCGCGACTAGCGGGGGGCAACGGGTACGAGCAGTACTTC. This sequence encodes CASSPRLAGGNGYEQYF.

The chain combines TRBV2 with TRBJ2-2, with D tentatively TRBD2 (5 bases). Between the trimmed V and J ends, which lost 6 bases and 4 bases, there was a span of 12 bases. CDR3 length: 14 residues. Germline lookup yields CDR1 SNHLY and CDR2 FYNNEI. The CDR3 here is CASRGSFLTGELFF. The CDR3 DNA follows: TGTGCCAGCAGGGGGAGTTTCCTCACCGGGGAGCTGTTTTTT.

This chain connects TRBV11-2 to TRBJ2-1; 9 bases map to TRBD2. In germline, CDR1 is SGHAT, CDR2 FQNNGV. The CDR3 spans 15 residues. V was clipped by 7 bases and J by 6 bases; unmatched bases: 10. The CDR3 sequence: CASTRVAGETNEQFF. The CDR3 nucleotides read TGTGCCAGCACGCGAGTAGCGGGGGAGACCAATGAGCAGTTCTTC.

This chain links TRBV11-2 with TRBJ2-7; TRBD2 matches 11 bases. CDR1 is SGHAT and CDR2 is FQNNGV in the germline V gene. J lost 0 bases, V lost 5 bases, and 6 bases had no gene match. The CDR3 sequence is 16 residues long. CDR3 in DNA: TGTGCCAGCAGCCCTCGAGGGACTAGCGGCTCCTACGAGCAGTACTTC. Its protein is CASSPRGTSGSYEQYF.

This chain links TRBV2 with TRBJ1-4; D perhaps matches TRBD1 (5 bases). From germline, CDR1 is SNHLY and CDR2 FYNNEI. Trimming pared 3 bases from V and 8 bases from J, leaving 13 bases between. This CDR3 contains 14 residues. CDR3 DNA: TGTGCCAGCAGTGACCCAGGGTCTGGCGAAAAACTGTTTTTT. Its protein is CASSDPGSGEKLFF.

Only a few counts were recorded for this clone. CDR3 nucleotides: TGTGCCAGCAGCTTAGCGATCTATTCCCAAGAGACCCAGTACTTC. Its protein product is CASSLAIYSQETQYF. This chain links TRBV7-6 with TRBJ2-5; no clear D gene. The CDR3 consists of 15 residues. V lost 0 bases and J 1 base, leaving 9 bases between the germline ends. The germline gives CDR1 SGHVS, CDR2 FNYEAQ.

The V call is TRBV20-1, the J call TRBJ2-1, with no clear D. CDR3 size: 11 residues. Germline V gives CDR1 DFQATT, CDR2 SNEGSKA (reference sequence). The V and J ends lost 3 bases and 10 bases respectively, with 10 bases between them. The CDR3 nucleotides are TGCAGTGCTAGCCGGGTAATGGAGCAGTTCTTC. This translates into CSASRVMEQFF.

The genes are TRBV5-4 and TRBJ1-1; D may be TRBD1 (6 bases). V lost 0 bases and J 6 bases, leaving 15 bases between the germline ends. The V gene's germline CDR1 is SGHNT and CDR2 YYREEE (reference sequence). The CDR3 covers 15 residues. This CDR3 is CASSLDGTTRAEAFF. As DNA, the CDR3 is TGTGCCAGCAGCTTGGATGGGACAACAAGAGCTGAAGCTTTCTTT.

V and J are TRBV4-1 and TRBJ2-1, with 8 bases lining up with TRBD2. This CDR3 contains 17 residues. Germline CDR1 and CDR2: MGHRA and YSYEKL. The V and J ends lost 0 bases and 2 bases, in that order; junction bases with no gene match: 6. The CDR3 nucleotides read TGCGCCAGCAGCCAAGATCTCACGGGAGGGACCTACAATGAGCAGTTCTTC. Translation: CASSQDLTGGTYNEQFF.

The chain is built from TRBV5-1 and TRBJ2-3; the D is unclear. V was cut by 0 bases and J by 1 base, with 6 bases left in between. In germline, CDR1 is SGHRS, CDR2 YFSETQ. There are 14 residues in the CDR3. The CDR3 nucleotides read TGCGCCAGCAGCTTGGCCGCGGGCACAGATACGCAGTATTTT. As protein: CASSLAAGTDTQYF.

The chain joins TRBV7-9 to TRBJ1-1, with 9 bases fitting TRBD1. This CDR3 spans 15 amino acids. Germline V gene lookup returns CDR1 SEHNR and CDR2 FQNEAQ (reference sequence). V shed 5 bases, J shed 11 bases, and the junction held 15 bases outside the gene matches. The CDR3 sequence is CASSLLRDRESGAFF. Here the CDR3 DNA reads TGTGCCAGCAGCCTCCTCCGGGACAGGGAGTCAGGGGCTTTCTTT.

This clone occurred once. The DNA for the CDR3 is TGTGCCAGCAGCTTAGTTGCGGGAGGGCCATCGACCTACGAGCAGTACTTC. Residues: CASSLVAGGPSTYEQYF. The V gene is TRBV11-2, the J gene TRBJ2-7, with TRBD2 matching 9 bases. Germline-derived CDR1 and CDR2 are SGHAT and FQNNGV. The CDR3 runs 17 residues. The ends lost 1 base at V and 2 bases at J; junction bases unmatched: 9.

The J gene is TRBJ2-2, the V gene TRBV9, with 10 bases identical to TRBD2. This CDR3 is built from 15 residues. Germline CDR1 reads SGDLS; CDR2 reads YYNGEE. Trimming removed 3 bases from V and 3 bases from J; junction bases left unmatched: 2. Here the CDR3 reads CASSAGLAYTGELFF. The CDR3 DNA reads as TGTGCCAGCAGCGCGGGACTAGCGTACACCGGGGAGCTGTTTTTT.

The chain has TRBV10-3 and TRBJ1-2; no clear D gene. Trimming left V 8 bases short and J 2 bases short, with 15 bases between. The CDR3 totals 14 residues. The V gene's germline CDR1 is ENHRY and CDR2 SYGVKD. Here the CDR3 reads CAIATHEVNYGYTF. The CDR3 region has the DNA TGTGCCATCGCGACCCATGAGGTGAACTATGGCTACACCTTC.

The chain uses TRBV6-6 and TRBJ1-2; D possibly corresponds to TRBD1 (5 bases). Trimming stripped 6 bases from V and 0 bases from J, with 17 bases between. CDR3 length equals 16 residues. CDR1 MNHNY and CDR2 SVGAGI come from the germline V gene (reference sequence). CDR3 DNA: TGTGCCAGCAGCCGGACGGGGGAGGCGGCTAACTATGGCTACACCTTC. Encoded protein: CASSRTGEAANYGYTF.

The chain carries TRBV18 and TRBJ2-1; 11 nucleotides match TRBD2. Germline V gene data show CDR1 as KGHSH and CDR2 as LQKENI. Trimming took 6 bases from V and 7 from J; bases not matched to a gene: 20. The CDR3 is 19 residues long. The CDR3 DNA is TGTGCCAGCTCCTACTTGGGGCTTAGCGGGAGGGCCCCCCGGAATGAGCAGTTCTTC. Its protein product is CASSYLGLSGRAPRNEQFF.